A selection of T cell receptor beta chains follows, all from one sample in a study of blood T cell repertoires in COVID-19. The table came from immunoSEQ multiplex PCR; TCRdb's copy has only in-frame clones and leaves some out. This sample has tens of thousands of clones, with 85% to 95% found just once. Input material: peripheral blood. The receptors were gathered from a woman aged 60-75 years with active COVID-19. Both conserved end residues are part of each CDR3. D genes are given only for firm matches. Clone size is not always given. Where it is, it says once, few, many or a class for expanded clones.

v_gene: TRBV19
abundance: -
d_gene: TRBD1
j_gene: TRBJ2-5
CDR3nt: TGTGCCAGTAGTACTACCCTGGACAGGCCCCAAGAGACCCAGTACTTC
CDR3aa: CASSTTLDRPQETQYF

v_gene: TRBV18
abundance: -
d_gene: TRBD2
j_gene: TRBJ2-1
CDR3nt: TGTGCCAGCTCACCCGGACTAGCGGCGAGCTCCTACAATGAGCAGTTCTTC
CDR3aa: CASSPGLAASSYNEQFF

v_gene: TRBV7-9
abundance: -
d_gene: TRBD1
j_gene: TRBJ1-1
CDR3nt: TGTGCCAGCAGCTTTAGGGGGCAGAACACTGAAGCTTTCTTT
CDR3aa: CASSFRGQNTEAFF

v_gene: TRBV6-5
abundance: -
d_gene: TRBD1
j_gene: TRBJ2-7
CDR3nt: TGTGCCAGCAGAACCGGGACAGGGGGCCACGAGCAGTACTTC
CDR3aa: CASRTGTGGHEQYF

v_gene: TRBV7-9
abundance: once
d_gene: TRBD1
j_gene: TRBJ2-2
CDR3nt: TGTGCCAGCAGCCACCGGGACAGCAACACCGGGGAGCTGTTTTTT
CDR3aa: CASSHRDSNTGELFF

v_gene: TRBV6-5
abundance: -
d_gene: -
j_gene: TRBJ2-2
CDR3nt: TGTGCCAGCAGTTGGTTGGCGGGGGCCGGCGGGGAGCTGTTTTTT
CDR3aa: CASSWLAGAGGELFF

v_gene: TRBV19
abundance: -
d_gene: -
j_gene: TRBJ2-2
CDR3nt: TGTGCCAGTAGTAGCGGGGGCCAGGGCACCGGGGAGCTGTTTTTT
CDR3aa: CASSSGGQGTGELFF

v_gene: TRBV11-2
abundance: once
d_gene: -
j_gene: TRBJ1-2
CDR3nt: TGTGCCAGCAGCTTAGCAAAGGGAGCTAACTATGGCTACACCTTC
CDR3aa: CASSLAKGANYGYTF

v_gene: TRBV5-4
abundance: -
d_gene: TRBD1
j_gene: TRBJ1-2
CDR3nt: TGTGCCAGCAGCTTGGCCCAGGGGGCGCAATCTGGCTACACCTTC
CDR3aa: CASSLAQGAQSGYTF

v_gene: TRBV5-6
abundance: -
d_gene: -
j_gene: TRBJ2-7
CDR3nt: TGTGCCAGCAGCTTGGCAGGATCCTACGAGCAGTACTTC
CDR3aa: CASSLAGSYEQYF

v_gene: TRBV29-1
abundance: -
d_gene: TRBD2
j_gene: TRBJ2-7
CDR3nt: TGCAGCGTTGTGGCTAGCGGGGTCTACGAGCAGTACTTC
CDR3aa: CSVVASGVYEQYF

v_gene: TRBV12-5
abundance: -
d_gene: -
j_gene: TRBJ1-3
CDR3nt: TGTGCTAGTGGTCCGGGACTTACTGGAAACACCATATATTTT
CDR3aa: CASGPGLTGNTIYF

v_gene: TRBV4-3
abundance: -
d_gene: TRBD2
j_gene: TRBJ2-2
CDR3nt: TGCGCCAGCAGCCGCCTTCTAGCGGGGGGGCGCGGCGGGGAGCTGTTTTTT
CDR3aa: CASSRLLAGGRGGELFF

v_gene: TRBV5-4
abundance: -
d_gene: -
j_gene: TRBJ2-7
CDR3nt: TGTGCCAGCAGCTTAGGGGAGGTCATAACCTACGAGCAGTACTTC
CDR3aa: CASSLGEVITYEQYF

v_gene: TRBV4-3
abundance: -
d_gene: -
j_gene: TRBJ1-2
CDR3nt: TGCGCCAGCAGCCAAGACAGGGCGGGGGACTATGGCTACACCTTC
CDR3aa: CASSQDRAGDYGYTF

v_gene: TRBV4-3
abundance: -
d_gene: -
j_gene: TRBJ1-2
CDR3nt: TGCGCCAGCAGCCAAGATAGGAGGGGTGGCTATGGCTACACCTTC
CDR3aa: CASSQDRRGGYGYTF

v_gene: TRBV28
abundance: -
d_gene: -
j_gene: TRBJ1-1
CDR3nt: TGTGCCAGCAGTTTAGGTGGCGCGGATTTGAACACTGAAGCTTTCTTT
CDR3aa: CASSLGGADLNTEAFF

v_gene: TRBV19
abundance: -
d_gene: TRBD2
j_gene: TRBJ2-3
CDR3nt: TGTGCCAGTAGTCTGACGGGGGGGCGAGATACGCAGTATTTT
CDR3aa: CASSLTGGRDTQYF

v_gene: TRBV30
abundance: once
d_gene: TRBD1
j_gene: TRBJ1-2
CDR3nt: TGTGCCTGGAGTCCGACAGGGACTGGCTACACCTTC
CDR3aa: CAWSPTGTGYTF

v_gene: TRBV14
abundance: -
d_gene: TRBD1
j_gene: TRBJ2-1
CDR3nt: TGTGCCAGCAGCCCCAATAGACAGGGGAACAATGAGCAGTTCTTC
CDR3aa: CASSPNRQGNNEQFF

v_gene: TRBV5-1
abundance: -
d_gene: -
j_gene: TRBJ2-7
CDR3nt: TGCGCCAGCAGCTACGACGGGTACTACGAGCAGTACTTC
CDR3aa: CASSYDGYYEQYF

v_gene: TRBV5-6
abundance: -
d_gene: TRBD1
j_gene: TRBJ2-1
CDR3nt: TGTGCCAGCAGCTTCGACAGGGGAACCTACAATGAGCAGTTCTTC
CDR3aa: CASSFDRGTYNEQFF

v_gene: TRBV30
abundance: -
d_gene: TRBD1
j_gene: TRBJ1-3
CDR3nt: TGTGCCTGGAGTCGGACAGGGGACAGAAACACCATATATTTT
CDR3aa: CAWSRTGDRNTIYF

v_gene: TRBV6-5
abundance: once
d_gene: -
j_gene: TRBJ1-2
CDR3nt: TGTGCCAGCAAGCGGGGGGCTGGGCGGGACTATGGCTACACCTTC
CDR3aa: CASKRGAGRDYGYTF

v_gene: TRBV11-1
abundance: few
d_gene: TRBD2
j_gene: TRBJ2-3
CDR3nt: TGTGCCAGCAGCTTGCGGGAGGGTCCCACAGATACGCAGTATTTT
CDR3aa: CASSLREGPTDTQYF

v_gene: TRBV15
abundance: -
d_gene: -
j_gene: TRBJ2-7
CDR3nt: TGTGCCACCAGCAGAGACAGGGTGAGGACCTACGAGCAGTACTTC
CDR3aa: CATSRDRVRTYEQYF

v_gene: TRBV6-5
abundance: -
d_gene: -
j_gene: TRBJ1-4
CDR3nt: TGTGCCAGCAGTCCCTCGGGGATGGGTGAAAAACTGTTTTTT
CDR3aa: CASSPSGMGEKLFF

v_gene: TRBV6-5
abundance: medium-sized
d_gene: -
j_gene: TRBJ2-2
CDR3nt: TGTGCCAGCAGTCTCGGCGCAGGCGGGGCCGGGGAGCTGTTTTTT
CDR3aa: CASSLGAGGAGELFF

v_gene: TRBV5-1
abundance: -
d_gene: -
j_gene: TRBJ2-2
CDR3nt: TGCGCCAGCAGCTTATTTACAGCGAACACCGGGGAGCTGTTTTTT
CDR3aa: CASSLFTANTGELFF

v_gene: TRBV29-1
abundance: -
d_gene: TRBD1
j_gene: TRBJ1-3
CDR3nt: TGCAGCACTCGGGACAGGGCTTCGGGAAACACCATATATTTT
CDR3aa: CSTRDRASGNTIYF

v_gene: TRBV5-4
abundance: -
d_gene: TRBD1
j_gene: TRBJ1-4
CDR3nt: TGTGCCAGCAGCTTCGACAGGGGGCGGGAAAAACTGTTTTTT
CDR3aa: CASSFDRGREKLFF

v_gene: TRBV28
abundance: -
d_gene: -
j_gene: TRBJ2-7
CDR3nt: TGTGCCAGCAGTCGGGAGAGCGAGCAGTACTTC
CDR3aa: CASSRESEQYF

v_gene: TRBV28
abundance: -
d_gene: TRBD1
j_gene: TRBJ1-6
CDR3nt: TGTGCCAGCAGTTTTGAAGGGGGCAGGTCACCCCTCCACTTT
CDR3aa: CASSFEGGRSPLHF

v_gene: TRBV28
abundance: -
d_gene: TRBD1
j_gene: TRBJ2-7
CDR3nt: TGTGCCAGTGGACAGGGCTACGAGCAGTACTTC
CDR3aa: CASGQGYEQYF

v_gene: TRBV9
abundance: -
d_gene: -
j_gene: TRBJ1-1
CDR3nt: TGTGCCAGCAGCTCACAGGGTCGGACTGAAGCTTTCTTT
CDR3aa: CASSSQGRTEAFF

v_gene: TRBV4-2
abundance: -
d_gene: -
j_gene: TRBJ1-6
CDR3nt: TGTGCCAGCAGCCAAGAGAACAGGGCAGGAACACCCCTCCACTTT
CDR3aa: CASSQENRAGTPLHF

v_gene: TRBV4-1
abundance: once
d_gene: -
j_gene: TRBJ2-5
CDR3nt: TGCGCCAGCAGCCCCCTTTGGGGCCTTGGGGAGACCCAGTACTTC
CDR3aa: CASSPLWGLGETQYF

v_gene: TRBV7-2
abundance: -
d_gene: -
j_gene: TRBJ2-1
CDR3nt: TGTGCCAGCAGCTTATTCGTGTATTCTGCGGGGAATGAGCAGTTCTTC
CDR3aa: CASSLFVYSAGNEQFF

v_gene: TRBV27
abundance: -
d_gene: -
j_gene: TRBJ1-5
CDR3nt: TGTGCCAGCAGTTTATCGAACGAGGGTAGGCAGCCCCAGCATTTT
CDR3aa: CASSLSNEGRQPQHF

v_gene: TRBV5-4
abundance: -
d_gene: TRBD1
j_gene: TRBJ1-1
CDR3nt: TGTGCCAGCAGCTTGTCCCCGGGACAGGGAAAGAACACTGAAGCTTTCTTT
CDR3aa: CASSLSPGQGKNTEAFF

v_gene: TRBV28
abundance: -
d_gene: -
j_gene: TRBJ1-2
CDR3nt: TGTGTCAGCAGTTTATCAGGAAACTATGGCTACACCTTC
CDR3aa: CVSSLSGNYGYTF

v_gene: TRBV19
abundance: -
d_gene: -
j_gene: TRBJ2-6
CDR3nt: TGTGCCAGTAGTATAGGAGTAAACTCTGGGGCCAACGTCCTGACTTTC
CDR3aa: CASSIGVNSGANVLTF

v_gene: TRBV29-1
abundance: -
d_gene: -
j_gene: TRBJ2-2
CDR3nt: TGCAGCGTTGCAGACACCGGGGAGCTGTTTTTT
CDR3aa: CSVADTGELFF

v_gene: TRBV6-5
abundance: -
d_gene: TRBD1
j_gene: TRBJ1-5
CDR3nt: TGTGCCAGCAGCGGCTCTAACAGGGGGAATCAGCCCCAGCATTTT
CDR3aa: CASSGSNRGNQPQHF

v_gene: TRBV2
abundance: -
d_gene: -
j_gene: TRBJ1-1
CDR3nt: TGTGCCAGCGGGGAGCTCATGAACACTGAAGCTTTCTTT
CDR3aa: CASGELMNTEAFF

v_gene: TRBV7-9
abundance: -
d_gene: -
j_gene: TRBJ2-1
CDR3nt: TGTGCCAGCAGCAAAGGGGGGGACGAGCAGTTCTTC
CDR3aa: CASSKGGDEQFF

v_gene: TRBV19
abundance: once
d_gene: -
j_gene: TRBJ1-4
CDR3nt: TGTGCCAGTAGAGGAGGGATTCGGCAAACTAATGAAAAACTGTTTTTT
CDR3aa: CASRGGIRQTNEKLFF

v_gene: TRBV7-8
abundance: -
d_gene: -
j_gene: TRBJ1-5
CDR3nt: TGTGCCAGCAGCCCGACAGAATTTTTGAGCAATCAGCCCCAGCATTTT
CDR3aa: CASSPTEFLSNQPQHF

v_gene: TRBV29-1
abundance: -
d_gene: -
j_gene: TRBJ2-2
CDR3nt: TGCAGCGTTGGGGAGTCCGCGAACACCGGGGAGCTGTTTTTT
CDR3aa: CSVGESANTGELFF

v_gene: TRBV6-1
abundance: -
d_gene: -
j_gene: TRBJ2-3
CDR3nt: TGTGCCAGCAGTGACGGGTACCCCACAGATACGCAGTATTTT
CDR3aa: CASSDGYPTDTQYF